This TCR beta chain was obtained from a study of Tregs in tolerant kidney transplant recipients. The study, taken as a whole, reports: For some patients, primers changed over time, blocking nucleotide-level comparison. The most relevant donor-specific Treg TCRbeta repertoire apparently came from expansion with activated donor B cells. Biological reproducibility was not directly addressed, but technical replication error appeared minimal.

Generated by immunoSEQ multiplex PCR, the TCRdb table keeps only in-frame clones and is missing some. Here the sample spans more than 90,000 clones, roughly 93% being singletons. The V gene's germline CDR1 is MNHNY and CDR2 SVGAGI (reference sequence). The V gene lost 0 bases and the J gene lost 7 bases, with 13 bases spanning the gap. This CDR3 has 16 residues. Details on this clone: Its antigen is still unknown.

Recipients received nonmyeloablative bone marrow transplants from related graft donors, with transient mixed chimerism. Thawed PBMCs were FACS-sorted into unstimulated CD4+CD25+CD127- regulatory T cells, CD4+CD25- non-regulatory cells, CD4 and CD8 cells. The sequencing used CD4+ T cells from blood (PBMCs), collected 12 months after the transplant. The gene calls are TRBV6-6 and TRBJ1-6, with D uncertain. This TCR was sampled from a human patient who received a combined kidney and bone marrow transplant. Some T cells could come from the graft donor. The CDR3 nucleotides are TGTGCCAGCAGTTACTCTGTGTACAGTAACAATTCACCCCTCCACTTT. Amino acids: CASSYSVYSNNSPLHF.